The 27 T cell receptor gamma chains given below trace back to one sample, sequenced in a study of gamma-delta T cells after stem cell transplantation. TCRdb re-called clones from the RT-PCR reads using CATT. The table lists about 150 gamma-chain clones, 45% to 50% of them singletons. The sequencing input was gamma-delta T cells. Receptors originate from a human donor. It is not recorded whose cells these are; they may come from a transplant donor.

The CDR3 region has the DNA TGTGCCACCTGGGACGGCCGTAGTGATTGGATCAAGACGTTT. Translating it yields CATWDGRSDWIKTF. The V gene is TRGV2, the J gene TRGJP2. TCRdb supplies no J gene; here it was assigned by aligning the nucleotide sequence to germline. The CDR3 sequence is 14 residues long. Germline loops: CDR1 EGSNGY, CDR2 YDSYNSKV. V lost 1 base, J lost 3 bases, and 2 bases stayed unmatched.

By share, this clone ranks as large. Other DNA sequences in the sample encode the same CDR3. The chain has TRGV11 and TRGJP1. Near its end, the DNA agrees better with TRGJP, so the J call may be wrong. TRGV11 counts as an open reading frame of uncertain function. The CDR3 length is 14 residues. In DNA, the CDR3 is TGTGCAGTCTGGGGATATAGCTCGGGCTTTCACAAGGTATTT. This encodes CAVWGYSSGFHKVF.

This chain connects TRGV9 to TRGJP. TCRdb offers no J gene call, so here the DNA was matched to germline to obtain one. The CDR3 runs 15 residues. The germline V gene encodes CDR1 GITISATS and CDR2 ISYDGTV (reference sequence). The trim removed 0 bases at V and 11 bases at J, leaving 4 bases unmatched. Written as DNA, the CDR3 is TGTGCCTTGTGGGAGGTGCGGATGGGCAAAAAAATCAAGGTATTT. Translated, it gives CALWEVRMGKKIKVF.

Remarks on this clone: A read error is the likely source, as a far larger clone sits one nucleotide away. Other DNA sequences from this sample encode an identical CDR3 as well. V gene TRGV9 combines with J gene TRGJP. As TCRdb names no J gene, one was assigned here on the basis of a DNA match to germline. Germline V gives CDR1 GITISATS, CDR2 ISYDGTV (reference sequence). This CDR3 region has 17 residues. The CDR3 reads CALWEVLQELGKKIKVF. The CDR3 bases are TGTGCCTTGTGGGAGGTGCTCCAAGAGCTGGGCAAAAAAATCAAGGTATTT.

As concerns this clone: The amino acid sequence in TCRdb belongs to a much larger clone and departs from this DNA's translation at residue 16, likely a sequencing read error; the sequence shown is translated from the DNA. The J gene is TRGJP1, the V gene TRGV9. The J gene is not listed in TCRdb, so it was assigned here from a DNA match to germline. The germline gives CDR1 GITISATS, CDR2 ISYDGTV (reference sequence). Trimming took 3 bases from V and 15 from J; bases not matched to a gene: 25. This CDR3 region has 17 residues. In DNA, the CDR3 is TGTGCCTTGTGGGAGCCCCCCGCGGAGTTGGGCAAAAAAATCAAGATATTT. This encodes CALWEPPAELGKKIKIF.

V and J are TRGV9 and TRGJP. The J gene, missing from TCRdb, was assigned here through DNA to germline matching. V was clipped by 1 base and J by 6 bases; unmatched bases: 12. This CDR3 is 19 amino acids long. Germline V CDR1 and CDR2: GITISATS, ISYDGTV (reference sequence). The DNA for the CDR3 is TGTGCCTTGTGGGAGGTCGCTAGAGTGGCAGAGTTGGGCAAAAAAATCAAGGTATTT. It translates to CALWEVARVAELGKKIKVF.

The chain uses TRGV8 and TRGJ1 or TRGJ2. Assignment of the J gene here rests on matching the DNA to germline, because TCRdb gives none. Germline V gene data show CDR1 as VENAVY and CDR2 as YDSYNSRV. The trim removed 5 bases at V and 3 bases at J, leaving 4 bases unmatched. The CDR3 length is 12 residues. This CDR3 reads CATWVFYYKKLF. The DNA for the CDR3 is TGTGCCACCTGGGTCTTTTATTATAAGAAACTCTTT.

V usage is TRGV9 and J usage is TRGJP. The J gene, left out of TCRdb, was set here by checking the DNA against germline. Germline lookup yields CDR1 GITISATS and CDR2 ISYDGTV (reference sequence). CDR3 size: 17 residues. Germline trimming cut 0 bases from V and 7 bases from J; bases unmatched to any gene: 6. In nucleotides, the CDR3 is TGTGCCTTGTGGGAGGTGCAGGGTGAGTTGGGCAAAAAAATCAAGGTATTT. It specifies CALWEVQGELGKKIKVF.

Comments on this clone: A read error may account for a junction end that differs from germline. The chain carries TRGV9 and TRGJ1 or TRGJ2. Germline matching of the DNA provided the J gene here, since TCRdb leaves it blank. Germline V gene sequence: CDR1 GITISATS, CDR2 ISYDGTV (reference sequence). This CDR3 spans 18 amino acids. The CDR3 loop is CALWEVRVGYSNYYRKLF. CDR3 DNA sequence: TGTGCCTTGTGGGAGGTCCGGGTAGGTTATTCGAATTATTATAGGAAACTCTTT.

This clone came up a few times. This is likely an artifact of a read error, given a far larger clone one base away. The chain has TRGV9 and TRGJ1 or TRGJ2. The CDR3 extends over 14 amino acids. J gave up 10 bases and V 3 bases, and 15 bases lay outside the gene matches. The V gene's germline CDR1 is GITISATS and CDR2 ISYDGTV (reference sequence). CDR3: CALWEPPPTLKKLF. As DNA, the CDR3 is TGTGCCTTGTGGGAGCCACCCCCAACACTGAAGAAACTCTTT.

A word on this clone: Only one base separates this from a far larger clonotype, so it likely reflects a read error. The same CDR3 arises from other DNA sequences in this sample as well. No J gene was named, though the V gene is TRGV9. The CDR3 loop spans 17 amino acids. Germline CDR1 is GITISATS and CDR2 is ISYDGTV (reference sequence). The CDR3 coding sequence is TGTGCCTTGTGGGAGGTGCTCCAAGAGTTGGGCAAAAAAATCAAGGTGTTT. This translates into CALWEVLQELGKKIKVF.

The chain has TRGV2 and TRGJ1 or TRGJ2. TCRdb carries no J gene annotation; the J gene was assigned here by matching the DNA with germline. Trimming at V came to 1 base and at J to 8 bases, leaving 8 bases not matched to a gene. The CDR3 spans 13 residues. Germline assignment: CDR1 EGSNGY and CDR2 YDSYNSKV. Written as DNA, the CDR3 is TGTGCCACCTGGGACGGACCGGAGGATAAGAAACTCTTT. It is translated as CATWDGPEDKKLF.

A word on this clone: Only one base separates this from a far larger clonotype, so it likely reflects a read error. This chain links TRGV9 with TRGJP. TCRdb gives no J gene; it was assigned here by matching the DNA to germline. Germline loops: CDR1 GITISATS, CDR2 ISYDGTV (reference sequence). The CDR3 is made up of 17 amino acids. CDR3 bases: TGTGCCTTGCGGGAGGTGCTCCAAGAGTTGGGCAAAAAAATCAAGGTATTT. Protein: CALREVLQELGKKIKVF.

Notes on this clone: The mismatch at residue 7 between this DNA's translation and the TCRdb protein of a much larger clone likely reflects a read error; the protein shown is translated from the DNA. This chain's CDR3 is CATWDRGGYKKLF. Written as DNA, the CDR3 is TGTGCCACCTGGGACAGAGGGGGATATAAGAAACTCTTT. V and J are TRGV5 and TRGJ1 or TRGJ2. No J gene was available from TCRdb, and it was assigned here by a germline match of the DNA. This CDR3 is built from 13 residues. Trimming removed 1 base from V and 7 bases from J; junction bases left unmatched: 7. In germline, CDR1 is VINAFY, CDR2 YDVSNSKD.

The rearrangement joins TRGV9 to TRGJP. TCRdb supplies no J gene; here it was assigned by aligning the nucleotide sequence to germline. V shed 5 bases, J shed 4 bases, and the junction held 2 bases outside the gene matches. Germline CDR1 reads GITISATS; CDR2 reads ISYDGTV (reference sequence). The CDR3 totals 15 residues. CDR3: CALWGQELGKKIKVF. The CDR3 nucleotides are TGTGCCTTGTGGGGCCAAGAGTTGGGCAAAAAAATCAAGGTATTT.

The J gene is TRGJ1 or TRGJ2, the V gene TRGV4. TCRdb offers no J gene call, so here the DNA was matched to germline to obtain one. The J segment lost 1 base and the V segment lost 0 bases, leaving 3 bases of the junction unmatched. CDR1 and CDR2 (germline): EGSTGY, YDSYTSSV. This CDR3 contains 14 residues. The chain's CDR3 is CATWDGGNYYKKLF. The CDR3 nucleotides read TGTGCCACCTGGGATGGGGGAAATTATTATAAGAAACTCTTT.

A word on this clone: This DNA translates differently at residue 15 from the TCRdb protein, which is that of a much larger clone; a read error is likely, and the protein shown is the DNA's own translation. The V gene is given as TRGV9, and no J gene call is available. Germline V CDR1 and CDR2: GITISATS, ISYDGTV (reference sequence). The CDR3 consists of 17 residues. The CDR3 DNA is TGTGCCTTGTGGGAGCCCCCCGCGGAGTTGGGCAAAAAAATCAGGGTATTT. This gives the protein CALWEPPAELGKKIRVF.

Concerning this clone itself: A far larger clone differs by one base, so this is likely a read error. The V gene reported is TRGV4; the J gene is uncalled. From germline, CDR1 is EGSTGY and CDR2 YDSYTSSV. This CDR3 has 10 amino acids. CDR3 in DNA: TGTGCCACCTGGGATTATAAGAAGCTCTTT. Encoded protein: CATWDYKKLF.

Details on this clone: A far larger clone is off by one base, so a read error is likely. The V gene was identified as TRGV9, while no J gene was called. Germline V gene sequence: CDR1 GITISATS, CDR2 ISYDGTV (reference sequence). The CDR3 extends over 17 amino acids. CDR3 DNA: TGTGCCTTGTGGGAGGTGCTCCAAGAGTTGGGCAAAAAAATCAGGGTATTT. As protein: CALWEVLQELGKKIRVF.

In regard to this clone: This likely traces to a read error, being one base from a far larger clone. Other DNA sequences in this specimen translate into the identical CDR3. The chain links TRGV9 to TRGJ1 or TRGJ2. Here the J gene was assigned by germline matching of the DNA, as TCRdb has none. This CDR3 contains 13 residues. Germline CDR1 reads GITISATS; CDR2 reads ISYDGTV (reference sequence). The CDR3 nucleotides read TGTGCCCTGTGGGAGGCGACCCTATATAAGAAACTCTTT. Translating it yields CALWEATLYKKLF.

Worth noting for this clone: A read error is likely here: a far larger clone is one base away. V gene TRGV5P was called; the J gene was not. TRGV5P is designated a pseudogene. The CDR3 runs 11 residues. DNA for the CDR3: TGTGCCACCTGGGGATATTATAAGAAGCTCTTT. Its translation: CATWGYYKKLF.

Judged by abundance, this clone is hyperexpanded. The chain couples TRGV9 to TRGJP. Trimming at V came to 0 bases and at J to 4 bases, leaving 3 bases not matched to a gene. This CDR3 has 17 amino acids. CDR1 is GITISATS and CDR2 is ISYDGTV in the germline V gene (reference sequence). The CDR3: CALWEVLQELGKKIKVF. The DNA for the CDR3 is TGTGCCTTGTGGGAGGTGCTCCAAGAGTTGGGCAAAAAAATCAAGGTATTT.

The table lists this clone with a few counts. With only one base between it and a far larger clone, this is likely a read error. The sample holds other DNA sequences that translate to the same CDR3. V and J are TRGV9 and TRGJP. As TCRdb names no J gene, one was assigned here on the basis of a DNA match to germline. Germline V CDR1 and CDR2: GITISATS, ISYDGTV (reference sequence). CDR3 length equals 17 residues. Losses at the gene ends were 0 bases for V and 7 bases for J; bases not matched to a gene: 6. CDR3 sequence reads: CALWEVLQELGKKIKVF. The CDR3 coding sequence is TGTGCCTTGTGGGAGGTGCTCCAGGAGTTGGGCAAAAAAATCAAGGTATTT.

V gene TRGV9 combines with J gene TRGJP. Germline matching of the DNA provided the J gene here, since TCRdb leaves it blank. Trimming at V came to 11 bases and at J to 9 bases, leaving 7 bases not matched to a gene. CDR3 length equals 13 residues. CDR1 GITISATS and CDR2 ISYDGTV come from the germline V gene (reference sequence). CDR3 bases: TGTGCCTCCCCGGGGTTGGGCAAAAAAATCAAGGTATTT. Translation: CASPGLGKKIKVF.

This clone appeared a few times. This probably arose from a read error, given a far larger clone one base away. This specimen includes other DNA sequences encoding the same CDR3. The chain couples TRGV5 to TRGJ1 or TRGJ2. The J gene is not listed in TCRdb, so it was assigned here from a DNA match to germline. J lost 7 bases, V lost 0 bases, and 6 bases had no gene match. The CDR3 is 13 residues long. Germline V gene sequence: CDR1 VINAFY, CDR2 YDVSNSKD. The CDR3 sequence: CATWDRRGYKKLF. CDR3 nucleotide sequence: TGTGCCACCTGGGACAGGAGGGGATATAAGAAACTCTTT.

As concerns this clone: A far larger clone differs by one base, so this is likely a read error. The V gene is TRGV2, the J gene TRGJ1 or TRGJ2. Assignment of the J gene here rests on matching the DNA to germline, because TCRdb gives none. The CDR3 covers 18 residues. Germline values: CDR1 EGSNGY, CDR2 YDSYNSKV. Here the CDR3 reads CATWYGLTTNSNYYKKLF. CDR3 nucleotide sequence: TGTGCCACCTGGTACGGCCTTACAACTAACTCGAATTATTATAAGAAACTCTTT.

On this clone: With only one base between it and a far larger clone, this is likely a read error. Different DNA sequences within this sample yield the same CDR3. The chain combines TRGV9 with TRGJP. No J gene was available from TCRdb, and it was assigned here by a germline match of the DNA. The germline gives CDR1 GITISATS, CDR2 ISYDGTV (reference sequence). The CDR3 consists of 17 residues. CDR3 nucleotide sequence: TGTGCCTTGTGGGAGGTGCTCCAAGAGTTAGGCAAAAAAATCAAGGTATTT. Encoded protein: CALWEVLQELGKKIKVF.